Listed below are T cell receptor beta chains from one sample, sequenced in a study of shared clonotypes between healthy human individuals. TCRdb keeps only in-frame clones here, not all; method: immunoSEQ multiplex PCR. Seen here are about 990,000 clones, more than 75% observed once, and the top ten hold roughly 0.57%. The sequencing sample was made of memory CD4+ T cells from PBMCs. Receptors were obtained from a man aged 18 to 30 in good health. Some clones in this sample may be carry-over from other donors' samples. The CDR3 runs from the conserved cysteine through the conserved F or W. D genes are given only for firm matches. Size tells how often a clone was seen (once, few, many) or the class of an expanded clone, and some rows leave it out.

J gene,clone size,V gene,D gene,CDR3 protein,CDR3 DNA
TRBJ2-5,-,TRBV27,TRBD2,CASSLRGRAAETQYF,TGTGCCAGCAGTTTACGCGGGAGGGCCGCGGAGACCCAGTACTTC
TRBJ2-7,-,TRBV28,-,CASSLQGREQYF,TGTGCCAGCAGTTTACAGGGGCGCGAGCAGTACTTC
TRBJ2-3,-,TRBV2,-,CASSDRGPGTQYF,TGTGCCAGCAGTGATCGGGGCCCCGGGACGCAGTATTTT
TRBJ1-4,-,TRBV5-6,-,CASSDFDRFGEKLFF,TGTGCCAGCAGCGACTTCGACAGGTTCGGCGAAAAACTGTTTTTT
TRBJ2-5,-,TRBV25-1,TRBD2,CASRPVSGREETQYF,TGTGCCAGCAGGCCGGTGAGCGGGAGGGAAGAGACCCAGTACTTC
TRBJ2-2,-,TRBV5-8,-,CASSLVPRTGELFF,TGTGCCAGCAGTCTAGTACCTCGAACCGGGGAGCTGTTTTTT
TRBJ2-2,-,TRBV4-2,TRBD2,CASSQALREGIGELFF,TGTGCCAGCAGCCAAGCTTTACGGGAGGGGATCGGGGAGCTGTTTTTT
TRBJ1-4,-,TRBV29-1,-,CSVTATNEKLFF,TGCAGCGTGACTGCAACTAATGAAAAACTGTTTTTT
TRBJ2-1,-,TRBV29-1,TRBD2,CSVASGRNNEQFF,TGCAGCGTTGCTAGCGGGAGAAACAATGAGCAGTTCTTC
TRBJ1-2,-,TRBV30,TRBD1,CAWEQGSGYTF,TGTGCCTGGGAACAGGGGAGTGGCTACACCTTC
TRBJ2-2,few,TRBV2,-,CASSEFRNTGELFF,TGTGCCAGCAGTGAATTTAGGAACACCGGGGAGCTGTTTTTT
TRBJ2-3,-,TRBV4-1,-,CASSRFVGVGTDTQYF,TGCGCCAGCAGCCGTTTCGTGGGGGTTGGTACAGATACGCAGTATTTT
TRBJ2-3,few,TRBV5-1,-,CASSLEVLAGSSDTQYF,TGCGCCAGCAGCTTGGAGGTTCTGGCGGGATCCTCGGATACGCAGTATTTT
TRBJ2-5,once,TRBV6-1,-,CASRKQGNQETQYF,TGTGCCAGCAGGAAACAGGGAAACCAAGAGACCCAGTACTTC
TRBJ2-7,-,TRBV4-2,TRBD2,CASSPVVASGIYEQYF,TGTGCCAGCAGCCCGGTGGTGGCTAGCGGGATTTACGAGCAGTACTTC
TRBJ1-1,-,TRBV11-2,-,CASSLDRVTEAFF,TGTGCCAGCAGCTTAGATCGGGTCACTGAAGCTTTCTTT